What follows describes a single T cell receptor (beta chain). The data originate from a study of cytotoxic CD8 clonotypes in ibrutinib-treated CLL. TCRdb keeps only in-frame clones here, not all; method: immunoSEQ multiplex PCR. The sample contains roughly 190,000 clones, over 55% of which appear only once. This sample comprised PBMCs, obtained after 24 months of ibrutinib treatment. This receptor was taken from a human donor with chronic lymphocytic leukemia.

For the CDR3, the DNA is TGTGCCAGCAGCCAAGATTCCAGGGCCGGATCCTACGAGCAGTACTTC. This codes for CASSQDSRAGSYEQYF. This chain connects TRBV4-2 to TRBJ2-7; TRBD1 might be the D (5 bases). V lost 0 bases, J lost 1 base, and 13 bases lay in between. CDR1 and CDR2 (germline): LGHNA, YNFKEQ. CDR3 length: 16 amino acids.